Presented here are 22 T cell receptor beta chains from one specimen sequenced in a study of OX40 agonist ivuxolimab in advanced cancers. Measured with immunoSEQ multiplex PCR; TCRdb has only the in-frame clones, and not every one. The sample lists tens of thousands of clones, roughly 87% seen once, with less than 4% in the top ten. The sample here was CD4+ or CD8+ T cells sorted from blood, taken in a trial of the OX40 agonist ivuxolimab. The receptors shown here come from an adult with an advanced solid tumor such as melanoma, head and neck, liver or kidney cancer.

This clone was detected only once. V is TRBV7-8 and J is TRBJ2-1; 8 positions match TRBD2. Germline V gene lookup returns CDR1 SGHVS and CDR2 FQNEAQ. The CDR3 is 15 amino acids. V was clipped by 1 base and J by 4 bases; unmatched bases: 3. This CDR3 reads CASSLGLAGYNEQFF. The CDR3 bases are TGTGCCAGCAGCTTAGGCTTAGCGGGATACAATGAGCAGTTCTTC. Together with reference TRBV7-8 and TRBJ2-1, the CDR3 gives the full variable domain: GAGVSQSPRYKVAKRGQDVALRCDPISGHVSLFWYQQALGQGPEFLTYFQNEAQLDKSGLPSDRFFAERPEGSVSTLKIQRTQQEDSAVYLCASSLGLAGYNEQFFGPGTRLTVL.

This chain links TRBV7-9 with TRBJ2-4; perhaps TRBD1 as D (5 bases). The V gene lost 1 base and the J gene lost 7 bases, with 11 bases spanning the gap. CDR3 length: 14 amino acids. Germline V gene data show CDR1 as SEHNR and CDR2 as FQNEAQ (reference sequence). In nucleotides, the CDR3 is TGTGCCAGCAGCTTAGGGCAGGGTTTGAACATTCAGTACTTC. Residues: CASSLGQGLNIQYF.

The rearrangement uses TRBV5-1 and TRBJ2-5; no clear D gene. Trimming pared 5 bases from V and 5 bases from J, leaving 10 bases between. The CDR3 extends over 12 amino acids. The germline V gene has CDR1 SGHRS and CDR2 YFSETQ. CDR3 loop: CASSSSMETQYF. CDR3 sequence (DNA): TGCGCCAGCAGTTCAAGTATGGAGACCCAGTACTTC.

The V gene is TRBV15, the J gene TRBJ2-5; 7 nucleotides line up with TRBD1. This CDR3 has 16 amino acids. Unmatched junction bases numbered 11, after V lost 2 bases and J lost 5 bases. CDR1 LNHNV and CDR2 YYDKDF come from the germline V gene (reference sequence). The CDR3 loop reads CATSRIQTGLGETQYF. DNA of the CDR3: TGTGCCACCAGCAGAATTCAGACAGGGTTGGGGGAGACCCAGTACTTC. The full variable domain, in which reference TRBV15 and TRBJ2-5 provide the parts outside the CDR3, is DAMVIQNPRYQVTQFGKPVTLSCSQTLNHNVMYWYQQKSSQAPKLLFHYYDKDFNNEADTPDNFQSRRPNTSFCFLDIRSPGLGDTAMYLCATSRIQTGLGETQYFGPGTRLLVL.

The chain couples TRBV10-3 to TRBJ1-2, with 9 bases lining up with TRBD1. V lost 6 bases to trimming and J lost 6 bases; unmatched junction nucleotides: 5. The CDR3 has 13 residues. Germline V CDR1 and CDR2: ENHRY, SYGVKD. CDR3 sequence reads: CAIRIQGADGYTF. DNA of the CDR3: TGTGCCATCAGGATACAGGGGGCCGATGGCTACACCTTC.

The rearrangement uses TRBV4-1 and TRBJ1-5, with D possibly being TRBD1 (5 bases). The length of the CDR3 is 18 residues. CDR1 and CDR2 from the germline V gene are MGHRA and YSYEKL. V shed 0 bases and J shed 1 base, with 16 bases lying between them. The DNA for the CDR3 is TGCGCCAGCAGCCAAGATAGGGGACGGGGAGGCAGCAATCAGCCCCAGCATTTT. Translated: CASSQDRGRGGSNQPQHF.

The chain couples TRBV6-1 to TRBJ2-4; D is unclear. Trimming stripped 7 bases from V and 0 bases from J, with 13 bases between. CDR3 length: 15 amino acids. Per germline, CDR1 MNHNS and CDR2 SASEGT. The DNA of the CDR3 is TGTGCCAGCACCGAGGTTGGGATAGCCAAAAACATTCAGTACTTC. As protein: CASTEVGIAKNIQYF.

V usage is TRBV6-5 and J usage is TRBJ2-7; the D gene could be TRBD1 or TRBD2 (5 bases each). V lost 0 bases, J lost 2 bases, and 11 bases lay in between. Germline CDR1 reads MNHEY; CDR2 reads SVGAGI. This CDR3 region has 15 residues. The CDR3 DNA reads TGTGCCAGCAGTTACTCTTCCGGGACCCCCTACGAGCAGTACTTC. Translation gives CASSYSSGTPYEQYF.

CDR3 protein: CSSRTDRNTEAFF. The CDR3 DNA is TGCAGCTCCCGGACAGACAGGAACACTGAAGCTTTCTTT. The J gene is TRBJ1-1, the V gene TRBV29-1; D possibly corresponds to TRBD1 (6 bases). This CDR3 is 13 amino acids long. Germline assignment: CDR1 SQVTM and CDR2 ANQGSEA. V lost 8 bases and J lost 1, with 14 bases in between.

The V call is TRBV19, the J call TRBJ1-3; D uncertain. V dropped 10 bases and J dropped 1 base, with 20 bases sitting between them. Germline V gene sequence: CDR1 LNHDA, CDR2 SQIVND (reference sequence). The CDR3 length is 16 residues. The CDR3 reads CATRYDQFTSGNTIYF. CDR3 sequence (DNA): TGTGCCACCCGGTACGATCAGTTTACGTCTGGAAACACCATATATTTT.

The CDR3 DNA reads as TGTGCCAGCAGTCCGAGGTCAAACAGGGTCAATGAGCAGTTCTTC. This sequence encodes CASSPRSNRVNEQFF. The chain couples TRBV6-1 to TRBJ2-1; weak D call: TRBD1 (6 bases). V shed 5 bases and J shed 6 bases, with 17 bases lying between them. CDR3 length: 15 amino acids. CDR1 is MNHNS, CDR2 SASEGT, per germline.

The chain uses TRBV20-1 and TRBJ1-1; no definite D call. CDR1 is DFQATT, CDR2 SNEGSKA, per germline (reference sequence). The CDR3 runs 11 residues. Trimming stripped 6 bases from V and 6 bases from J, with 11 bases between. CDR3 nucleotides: TGCAGTGCCGCAAGGACGTCTGAAGCTTTCTTT. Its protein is CSAARTSEAFF.

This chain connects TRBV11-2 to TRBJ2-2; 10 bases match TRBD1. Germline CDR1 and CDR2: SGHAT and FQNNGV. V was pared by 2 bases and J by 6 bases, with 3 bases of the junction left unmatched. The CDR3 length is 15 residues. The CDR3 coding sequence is TGTGCCAGCAGCTTATCGGGACAGGGGCCCGGGGAGCTGTTTTTT. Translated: CASSLSGQGPGELFF.

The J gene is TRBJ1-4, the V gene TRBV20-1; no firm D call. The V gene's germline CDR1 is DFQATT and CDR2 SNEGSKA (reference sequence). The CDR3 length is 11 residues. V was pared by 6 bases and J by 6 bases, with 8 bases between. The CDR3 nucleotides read TGCAGTGCCGAAGATGATGAAAAACTGTTTTTT. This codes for CSAEDDEKLFF.

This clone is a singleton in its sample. The CDR3 loop is CASSAGGYSYNEQFF. As DNA, the CDR3 is TGTGCCAGCAGCGCGGGCGGCTATTCCTACAATGAGCAGTTCTTC. This chain links TRBV9 with TRBJ2-1; D remains ambiguous. V lost 3 bases, J lost 1 base, and 11 bases lay in between. The germline V gene has CDR1 SGDLS and CDR2 YYNGEE. This CDR3 is built from 15 residues. The whole variable domain, filled in from reference TRBV9 and TRBJ2-1, reads DSGVTQTPKHLITATGQRVTLRCSPRSGDLSVYWYQQSLDQGLQFLIQYYNGEERAKGNILERFSAQQFPDLHSELNLSSLELGDSALYFCASSAGGYSYNEQFFGPGTRLTVL.

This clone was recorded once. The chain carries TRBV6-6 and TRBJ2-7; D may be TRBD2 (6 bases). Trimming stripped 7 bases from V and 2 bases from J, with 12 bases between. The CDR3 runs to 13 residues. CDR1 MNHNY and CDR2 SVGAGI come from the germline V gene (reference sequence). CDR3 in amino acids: CASKGWGAYEQYF. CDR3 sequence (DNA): TGTGCCAGCAAAGGGTGGGGGGCCTACGAGCAGTACTTC.

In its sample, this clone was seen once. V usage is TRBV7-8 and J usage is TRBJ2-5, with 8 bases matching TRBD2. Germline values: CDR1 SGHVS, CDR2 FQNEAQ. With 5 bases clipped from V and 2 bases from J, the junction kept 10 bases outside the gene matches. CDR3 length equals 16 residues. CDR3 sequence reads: CASSLGTRAGQETQYF. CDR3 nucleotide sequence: TGTGCCAGCAGCCTAGGGACTAGAGCGGGACAAGAGACCCAGTACTTC.

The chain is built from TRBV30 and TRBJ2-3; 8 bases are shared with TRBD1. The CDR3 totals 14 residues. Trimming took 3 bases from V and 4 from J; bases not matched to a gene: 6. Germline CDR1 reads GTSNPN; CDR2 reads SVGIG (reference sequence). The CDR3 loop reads CAWSKNRGADTQYF. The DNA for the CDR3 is TGTGCCTGGAGCAAGAACAGGGGGGCAGATACGCAGTATTTT. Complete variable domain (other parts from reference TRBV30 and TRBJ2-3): SQTIHQWPATLVQPVGSPLSLECTVEGTSNPNLYWYRQAAGRGLQLLFYSVGIGQISSEVPQNLSASRPQDRQFILSSKKLLLSDSGFYLCAWSKNRGADTQYFGPGTRLTVL.

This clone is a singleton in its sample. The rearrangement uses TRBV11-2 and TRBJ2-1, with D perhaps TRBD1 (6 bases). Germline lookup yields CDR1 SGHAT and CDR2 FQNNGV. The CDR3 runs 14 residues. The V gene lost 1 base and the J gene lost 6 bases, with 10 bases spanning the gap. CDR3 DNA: TGTGCCAGCAGCTTAGCCGGACAGTTCAATGAGCAGTTCTTC. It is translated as CASSLAGQFNEQFF.

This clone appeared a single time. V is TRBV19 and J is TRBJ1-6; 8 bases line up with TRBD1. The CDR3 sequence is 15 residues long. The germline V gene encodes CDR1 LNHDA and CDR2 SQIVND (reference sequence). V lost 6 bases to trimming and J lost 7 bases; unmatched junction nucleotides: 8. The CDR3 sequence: CASSKTGERNSPLHF. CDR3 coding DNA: TGTGCCAGTAGCAAGACAGGGGAGAGAAATTCACCCCTCCACTTT. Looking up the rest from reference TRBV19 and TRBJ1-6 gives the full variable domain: DGGITQSPKYLFRKEGQNVTLSCEQNLNHDAMYWYRQDPGQGLRLIYYSQIVNDFQKGDIAEGYSVSREKKESFPLTVTSAQKNPTAFYLCASSKTGERNSPLHFGNGTRLTVT.

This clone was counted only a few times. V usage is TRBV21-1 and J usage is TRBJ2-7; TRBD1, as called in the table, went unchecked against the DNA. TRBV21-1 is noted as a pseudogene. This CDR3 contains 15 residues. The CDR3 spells CASRAPGVPLYEQYF. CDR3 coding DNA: TGTGCCAGCAGGGCCCCAGGGGTACCCCTCTACGAGCAGTACTTC.

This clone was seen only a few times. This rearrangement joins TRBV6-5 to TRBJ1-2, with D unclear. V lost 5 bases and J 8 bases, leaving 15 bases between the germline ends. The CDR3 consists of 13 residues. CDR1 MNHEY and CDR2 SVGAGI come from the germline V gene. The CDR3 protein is CASSELASGGYTF. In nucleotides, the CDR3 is TGTGCCAGCAGTGAACTGGCCTCGGGCGGCTACACCTTC.